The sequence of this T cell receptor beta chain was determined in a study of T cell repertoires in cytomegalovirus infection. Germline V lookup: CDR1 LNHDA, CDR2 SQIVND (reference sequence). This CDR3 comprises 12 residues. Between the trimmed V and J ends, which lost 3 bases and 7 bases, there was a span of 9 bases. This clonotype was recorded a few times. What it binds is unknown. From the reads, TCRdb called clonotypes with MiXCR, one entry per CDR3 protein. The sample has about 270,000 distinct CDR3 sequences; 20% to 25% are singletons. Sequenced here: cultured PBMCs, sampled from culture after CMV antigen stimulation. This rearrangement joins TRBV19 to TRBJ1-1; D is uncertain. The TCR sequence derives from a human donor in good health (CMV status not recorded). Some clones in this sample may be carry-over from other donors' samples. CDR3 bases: TGTGCCAGTAGTATGTTGGGCGGTGAAGCTTTCTTT. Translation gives CASSMLGGEAFF.